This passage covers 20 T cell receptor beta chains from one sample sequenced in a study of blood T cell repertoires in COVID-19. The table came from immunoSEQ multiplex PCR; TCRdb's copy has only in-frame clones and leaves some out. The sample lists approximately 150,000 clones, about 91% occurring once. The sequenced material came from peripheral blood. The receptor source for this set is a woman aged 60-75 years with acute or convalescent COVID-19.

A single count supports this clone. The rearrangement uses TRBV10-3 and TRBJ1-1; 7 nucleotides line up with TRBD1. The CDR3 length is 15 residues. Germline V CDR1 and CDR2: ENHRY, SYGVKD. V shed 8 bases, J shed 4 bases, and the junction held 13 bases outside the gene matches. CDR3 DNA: TGTGCCATCTCTCTTGGACAGGACGGGGGCACTGAAGCTTTCTTT. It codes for CAISLGQDGGTEAFF.

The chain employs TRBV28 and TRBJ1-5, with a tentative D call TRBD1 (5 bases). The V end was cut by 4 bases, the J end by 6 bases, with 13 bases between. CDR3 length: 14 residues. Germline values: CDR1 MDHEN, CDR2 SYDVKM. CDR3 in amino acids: CASSWARDGQPQHF. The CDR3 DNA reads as TGTGCCAGCAGTTGGGCCAGGGATGGTCAGCCCCAGCATTTT.

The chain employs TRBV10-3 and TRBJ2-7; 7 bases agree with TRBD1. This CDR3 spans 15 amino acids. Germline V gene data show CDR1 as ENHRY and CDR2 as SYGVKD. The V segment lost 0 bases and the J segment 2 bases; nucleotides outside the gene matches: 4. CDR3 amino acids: CAISESKQGTYEQYF. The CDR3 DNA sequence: TGTGCCATCAGTGAGTCGAAACAGGGGACCTACGAGCAGTACTTC.

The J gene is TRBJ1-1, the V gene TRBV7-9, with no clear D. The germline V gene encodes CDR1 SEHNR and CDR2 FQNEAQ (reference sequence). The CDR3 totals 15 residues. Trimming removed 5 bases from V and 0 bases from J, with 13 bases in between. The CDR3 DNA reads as TGTGCCAGCAGCATGGAGAAGATCCTGAACACTGAAGCTTTCTTT. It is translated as CASSMEKILNTEAFF.

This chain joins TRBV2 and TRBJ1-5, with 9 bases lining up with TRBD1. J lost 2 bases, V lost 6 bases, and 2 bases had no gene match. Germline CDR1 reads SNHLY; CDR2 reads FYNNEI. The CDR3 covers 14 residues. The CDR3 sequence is CASRGQGGNQPQHF. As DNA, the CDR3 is TGTGCCAGCAGGGGACAGGGTGGCAATCAGCCCCAGCATTTT. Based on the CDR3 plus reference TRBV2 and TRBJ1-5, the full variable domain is EPEVTQTPSHQVTQMGQEVILRCVPISNHLYFYWYRQILGQKVEFLVSFYNNEISEKSEIFDDQFSVERPDGSNFTLKIRSTKLEDSAMYFCASRGQGGNQPQHFGDGTRLSIL.

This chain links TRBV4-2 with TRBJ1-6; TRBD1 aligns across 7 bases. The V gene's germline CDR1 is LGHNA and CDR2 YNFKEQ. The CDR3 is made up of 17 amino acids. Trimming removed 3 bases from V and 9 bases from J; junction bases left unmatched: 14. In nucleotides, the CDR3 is TGTGCCAGCAGCCACCCCAAAGGAGGGGGCGGTTTTTCACCCCTCCACTTT. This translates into CASSHPKGGGGFSPLHF.

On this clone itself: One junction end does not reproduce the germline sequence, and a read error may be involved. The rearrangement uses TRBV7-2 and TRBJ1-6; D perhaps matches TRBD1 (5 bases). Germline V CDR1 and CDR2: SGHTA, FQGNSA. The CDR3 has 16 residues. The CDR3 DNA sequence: TGTGCCAGCAGCTTACCCTCGAGGACATATAGTTCACCCCTCCACTTT. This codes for CASSLPSRTYSSPLHF.

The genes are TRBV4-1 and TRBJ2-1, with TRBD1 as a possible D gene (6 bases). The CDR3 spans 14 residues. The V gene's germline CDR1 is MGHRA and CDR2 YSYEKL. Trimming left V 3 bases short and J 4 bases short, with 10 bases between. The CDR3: CASSQGASYNEQFF. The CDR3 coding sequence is TGCGCCAGCAGCCAGGGGGCAAGTTACAATGAGCAGTTCTTC.

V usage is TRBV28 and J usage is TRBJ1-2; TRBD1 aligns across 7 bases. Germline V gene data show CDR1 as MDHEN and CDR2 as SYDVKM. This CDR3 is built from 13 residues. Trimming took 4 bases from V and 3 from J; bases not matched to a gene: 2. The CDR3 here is CASSSGTDYGYTF. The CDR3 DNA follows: TGTGCCAGCAGTTCGGGGACAGACTATGGCTACACCTTC.

The CDR3 DNA reads TGTGCCAGCAGCCCACCGGGTGTCTATGGCTACACCTTC. This translates into CASSPPGVYGYTF. This chain connects TRBV3-1 (or the pseudogene TRBV3-2) to TRBJ1-2; D gene unclear. Deletions cut 4 bases from V and 4 bases from J, with 10 bases between. The CDR3 totals 13 residues. Germline-derived CDR1 and CDR2 are LGHDT and YNNKEL (reference sequence).

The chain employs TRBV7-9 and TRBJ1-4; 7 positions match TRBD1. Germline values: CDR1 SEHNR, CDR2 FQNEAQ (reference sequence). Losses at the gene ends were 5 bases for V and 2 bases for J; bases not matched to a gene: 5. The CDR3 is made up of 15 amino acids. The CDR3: CASSPKQGTNEKLFF. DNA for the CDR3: TGTGCCAGCAGCCCTAAACAGGGGACTAATGAAAAACTGTTTTTT. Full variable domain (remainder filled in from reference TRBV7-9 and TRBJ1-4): DTGVSQNPRHKITKRGQNVTFRCDPISEHNRLYWYRQTLGQGPEFLTYFQNEAQLEKSRLLSDRFSAERPKGSFSTLEIQRTEQGDSAMYLCASSPKQGTNEKLFFGSGTQLSVL.

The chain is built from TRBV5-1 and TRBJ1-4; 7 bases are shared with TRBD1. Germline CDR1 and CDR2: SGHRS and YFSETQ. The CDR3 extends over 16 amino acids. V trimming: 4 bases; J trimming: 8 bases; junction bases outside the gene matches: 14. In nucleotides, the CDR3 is TGCGCCAGCAGCGAGGGACAGTTAGTGTTCGGGGAAAAACTGTTTTTT. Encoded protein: CASSEGQLVFGEKLFF. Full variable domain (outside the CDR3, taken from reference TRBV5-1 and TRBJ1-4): KAGVTQTPRYLIKTRGQQVTLSCSPISGHRSVSWYQQTPGQGLQFLFEYFSETQRNKGNFPGRFSGRQFSNSRSEMNVSTLELGDSALYLCASSEGQLVFGEKLFFGSGTQLSVL.

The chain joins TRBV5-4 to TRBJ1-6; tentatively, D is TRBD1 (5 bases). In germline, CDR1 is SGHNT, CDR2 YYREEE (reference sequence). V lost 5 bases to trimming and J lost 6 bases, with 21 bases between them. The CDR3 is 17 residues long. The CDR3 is CASRRNQGGASNSPLHF. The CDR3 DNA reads TGTGCCAGCAGACGAAATCAGGGTGGGGCGAGTAATTCACCCCTCCACTTT.

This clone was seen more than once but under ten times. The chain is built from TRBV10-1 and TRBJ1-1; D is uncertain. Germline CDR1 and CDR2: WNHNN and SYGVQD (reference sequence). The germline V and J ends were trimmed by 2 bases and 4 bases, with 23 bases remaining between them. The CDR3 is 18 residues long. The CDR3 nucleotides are TGCGCCAGCAGTGAGCCTAATCTTAAATTCGGGAGAGGCACTGAAGCTTTCTTT. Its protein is CASSEPNLKFGRGTEAFF.

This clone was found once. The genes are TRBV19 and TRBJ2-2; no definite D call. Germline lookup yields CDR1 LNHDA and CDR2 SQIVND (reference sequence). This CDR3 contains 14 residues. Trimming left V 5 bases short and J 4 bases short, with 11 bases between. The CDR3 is CASSAQTGTGELFF. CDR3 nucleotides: TGTGCCAGTAGTGCCCAGACGGGCACCGGGGAGCTGTTTTTT.

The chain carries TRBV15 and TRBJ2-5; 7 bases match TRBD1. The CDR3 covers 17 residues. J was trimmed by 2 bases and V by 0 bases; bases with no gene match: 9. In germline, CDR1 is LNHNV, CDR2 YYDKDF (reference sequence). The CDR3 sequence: CATSRDFSGTAQETQYF. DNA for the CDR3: TGTGCCACCAGCAGAGATTTCTCCGGGACAGCGCAAGAGACCCAGTACTTC.

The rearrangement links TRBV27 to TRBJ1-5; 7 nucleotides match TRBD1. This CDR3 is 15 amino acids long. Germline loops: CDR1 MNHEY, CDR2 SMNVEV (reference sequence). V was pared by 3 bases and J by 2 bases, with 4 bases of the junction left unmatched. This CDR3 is CASSFNRGGNQPQHF. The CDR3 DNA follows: TGTGCCAGCAGTTTTAACAGGGGTGGCAATCAGCCCCAGCATTTT.

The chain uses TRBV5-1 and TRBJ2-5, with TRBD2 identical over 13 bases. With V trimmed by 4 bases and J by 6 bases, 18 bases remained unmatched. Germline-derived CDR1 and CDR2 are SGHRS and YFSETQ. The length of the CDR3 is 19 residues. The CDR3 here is CASSPHPERLAGGTKTQYF. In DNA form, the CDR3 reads TGCGCCAGCAGCCCCCATCCCGAACGACTAGCGGGGGGCACAAAGACCCAGTACTTC.

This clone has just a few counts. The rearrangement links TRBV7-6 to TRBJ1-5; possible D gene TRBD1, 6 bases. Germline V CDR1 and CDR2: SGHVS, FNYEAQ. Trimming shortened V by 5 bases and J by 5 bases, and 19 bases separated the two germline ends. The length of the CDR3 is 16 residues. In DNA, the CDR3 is TGTGCCAGCAGCCCCGGGGGAGGGGGTGGCGATCAGCCCCAGCATTTT. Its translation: CASSPGGGGGDQPQHF. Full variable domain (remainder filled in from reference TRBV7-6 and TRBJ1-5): GAGVSQSPRYKVTKRGQDVALRCDPISGHVSLYWYRQALGQGPEFLTYFNYEAQQDKSGLPNDRFSAERPEGSISTLTIQRTEQRDSAMYRCASSPGGGGGDQPQHFGDGTRLSIL.

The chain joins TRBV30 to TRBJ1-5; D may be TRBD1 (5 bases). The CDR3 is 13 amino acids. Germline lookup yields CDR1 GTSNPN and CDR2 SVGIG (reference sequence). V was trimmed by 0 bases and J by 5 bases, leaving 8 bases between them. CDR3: CAWSVGADQPQHF. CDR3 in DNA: TGTGCCTGGAGTGTAGGGGCAGATCAGCCCCAGCATTTT.